The clone carrying this T cell receptor beta chain was seen a single time. Some clones are missing from TCRdb's copy, which holds only in-frame ones; the method was immunoSEQ multiplex PCR. The table lists fewer than 250,000 clones, around 83% of them singletons. This specimen comes from a study of blood T cell repertoires in COVID-19. Study as a whole: Italy, Spain and the United States were the sources of the convalescent and acute COVID-19 samples.

Germline lookup yields CDR1 MNHEY and CDR2 SVGAGI. The CDR3 runs to 15 residues. V lost 4 bases and J lost 7; bases outside the gene matches: 9. The chain uses TRBV6-5 and TRBJ2-7; 11 nucleotides align to TRBD1. Sequenced sample: peripheral blood. This TCR came from a woman in her 50s with acute or convalescent COVID-19. CDR3 nucleotides: TGTGCCAGCAGTTTGGGGACAGGGGGGATCTGGGAGCAGTACTTC. Residues: CASSLGTGGIWEQYF.